The 12 T cell receptor beta chains presented below share a single source sample, sequenced in a study of T cell changes during pregnancy in multiple sclerosis. The method was immunoSEQ multiplex PCR; TCRdb's version includes in-frame clones alone and lacks a portion of them. In the table there are about 70,000 clones, about 94% of which are singletons. Sequencing used peripheral blood, obtained in the third trimester of pregnancy. These receptors all stem from a female donor with multiple sclerosis, enrolled in a pregnancy study.

This chain joins TRBV6-1 and TRBJ1-1; D is possibly TRBD1 (5 bases). Trimming left V 2 bases short and J 10 bases short, with 14 bases between. In germline, CDR1 is MNHNS, CDR2 SASEGT. The CDR3 contains 13 residues. CDR3 sequence: CASSEKVGRGAFF. The DNA for the CDR3 is TGTGCCAGCAGTGAAAAGGTGGGAAGGGGAGCTTTCTTT.

V usage is TRBV4-2 and J usage is TRBJ1-1; TRBD1 agrees at 7 bases. The CDR3 consists of 14 residues. V was clipped by 7 bases and J by 3 bases; unmatched bases: 8. Germline V gene lookup returns CDR1 LGHNA and CDR2 YNFKEQ. The CDR3 DNA is TGTGCCAGCAACCGACAGGGCCGGGACACTGAAGCTTTCTTT. Translated, it gives CASNRQGRDTEAFF.

This chain joins TRBV4-3 and TRBJ2-7; 11 nucleotides align to TRBD2. The CDR3 runs 16 residues. V gave up 3 bases and J gave up 4 bases; unmatched junction bases: 8. Germline assignment: CDR1 LGHNA and CDR2 YSLEER. Written as DNA, the CDR3 is TGCGCCAGCAGCCACGCGTCCGGGACTAGCGGATACGAGCAGTACTTC. Translating it yields CASSHASGTSGYEQYF.

The V call is TRBV23-1, the J call TRBJ1-2; a weak D match, TRBD1 (6 bases). TRBV23-1 is placed among ORFs of uncertain function. Trimming shortened V by 0 bases and J by 4 bases, and 15 bases separated the two germline ends. The CDR3 contains 16 residues. CDR3 region: CASSQSPGASFYGYTF. The CDR3 region has the DNA TGCGCCAGCAGTCAATCCCCAGGGGCTTCTTTCTATGGCTACACCTTC.

V and J are TRBV13 and TRBJ1-5; D uncertain. V was clipped by 5 bases and J by 2 bases, with 10 bases between them. This CDR3 is 14 amino acids long. In germline, CDR1 is PRHDT, CDR2 FYEKMQ (reference sequence). For the CDR3, the DNA is TGTGCCAGCAGCCCGGGGAGGGGCAATCAGCCCCAGCATTTT. Translation gives CASSPGRGNQPQHF. The full variable domain, its missing parts supplied by reference TRBV13 and TRBJ1-5, is AAGVIQSPRHLIKEKRETATLKCYPIPRHDTVYWYQQGPGQDPQFLISFYEKMQSDKGSIPDRFSAQQFSDYHSELNMSSLELGDSALYFCASSPGRGNQPQHFGDGTRLSIL.

The rearrangement links TRBV2 to TRBJ1-5, with 7 bases aligning to TRBD1. The CDR3 covers 15 residues. The junction had 4 bases not matched to a gene; V was cut back by 4 bases and J by 1 base. Per the germline V gene, CDR1 is SNHLY and CDR2 is FYNNEI. The CDR3 DNA follows: TGTGCCAGCAGTGCCGGACAGGAAAGCAATCAGCCCCAGCATTTT. Its translation: CASSAGQESNQPQHF.

V usage is TRBV19 and J usage is TRBJ1-2; 7 positions match TRBD1. The CDR3 runs to 14 residues. The V and J ends lost 5 bases and 2 bases, in that order; junction bases with no gene match: 5. Germline CDR1 and CDR2: LNHDA and SQIVND (reference sequence). This chain's CDR3 is CASSWGQKNYGYTF. Here the CDR3 DNA reads TGTGCCAGTAGTTGGGGACAGAAGAACTATGGCTACACCTTC.

V gene TRBV19 combines with J gene TRBJ1-2, with TRBD1 identical over 7 bases. Germline CDR1 is LNHDA and CDR2 is SQIVND (reference sequence). The CDR3 totals 14 residues. V was clipped by 6 bases and J by 4 bases; unmatched bases: 8. The CDR3 protein is CASSGPRGAYGYTF. The CDR3 nucleotides read TGTGCCAGTAGCGGCCCCAGGGGGGCCTATGGCTACACCTTC.

The chain joins TRBV29-1 to TRBJ1-1; 8 bases align to TRBD1. This CDR3 comprises 14 residues. The V segment lost 7 bases and the J segment 0 bases; nucleotides outside the gene matches: 7. The germline CDR1 and CDR2 sequences are SQVTM and ANQGSEA. The CDR3 nucleotides are TGCAGCGAAAAGACAGGGGTCATGAACACTGAAGCTTTCTTT. Translating it yields CSEKTGVMNTEAFF.

V and J are TRBV2 and TRBJ2-1; D unresolved. The CDR3 loop spans 11 amino acids. Trimming pared 6 bases from V and 9 bases from J, leaving 9 bases between. Per the germline V gene, CDR1 is SNHLY and CDR2 is FYNNEI. Here the CDR3 reads CASSPVGEQFF. CDR3 in DNA: TGTGCCAGCAGCCCCGTCGGTGAGCAGTTCTTC.

This chain links TRBV9 with TRBJ2-1; D is perhaps TRBD2 (5 bases). The germline V and J ends were trimmed by 3 bases and 4 bases, with 17 bases remaining between them. CDR1 is SGDLS and CDR2 is YYNGEE in the germline V gene. The CDR3 has 16 residues. Written as DNA, the CDR3 is TGTGCCAGCAGCGGGAGCCGGGATGAGCCGTACAATGAGCAGTTCTTC. Protein sequence: CASSGSRDEPYNEQFF.

J is TRBJ2-3 and V is TRBV7-3; D is perhaps TRBD1 (6 bases). The ends were cut back, 5 bases at V and 1 base at J, with 10 bases in the middle. Germline CDR1 reads SGHTA; CDR2 reads FQGTGA. There are 14 residues in the CDR3. The CDR3 loop reads CASSHRQGTDTQYF. Written as DNA, the CDR3 is TGTGCCAGCAGCCACCGACAGGGCACAGATACGCAGTATTTT.